This T cell receptor (beta chain) was identified in a study of blood T cell repertoires in COVID-19. Study information: COVID-19 samples collected from the United States, Italy and Spain covered acute and convalescent phases.

The CDR3 runs to 16 residues. The trim removed 1 base at V and 1 base at J, leaving 4 bases unmatched. Germline V gene data show CDR1 as MNHEY and CDR2 as SMNVEV (reference sequence). Assay used: immunoSEQ multiplex PCR; TCRdb lists only in-frame clones, some missing. Of 200,000 or so clones in the sample, about 90% were seen once. The sequenced material came from peripheral blood. The chain employs TRBV27 and TRBJ2-3, with 8 bases matching TRBD1. This TCR was recovered from a woman aged 55-69 years with acute or convalescent COVID-19. The CDR3 sequence: CASSLWTGSGTDTQYF. DNA of the CDR3: TGTGCCAGCAGTTTATGGACAGGGAGTGGCACAGATACGCAGTATTTT.